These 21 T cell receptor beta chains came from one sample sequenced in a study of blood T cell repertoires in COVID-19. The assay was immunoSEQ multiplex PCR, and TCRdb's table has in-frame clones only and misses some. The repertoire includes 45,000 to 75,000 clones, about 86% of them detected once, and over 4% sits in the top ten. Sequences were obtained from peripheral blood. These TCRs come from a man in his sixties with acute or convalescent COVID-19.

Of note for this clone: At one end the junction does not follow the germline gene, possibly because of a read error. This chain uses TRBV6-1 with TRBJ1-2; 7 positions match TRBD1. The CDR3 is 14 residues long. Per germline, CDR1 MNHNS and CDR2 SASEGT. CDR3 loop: CASSEGTADYGYTF. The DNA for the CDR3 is TGTGCCAGCAGCGAAGGGACAGCGGACTATGGCTACACCTTC.

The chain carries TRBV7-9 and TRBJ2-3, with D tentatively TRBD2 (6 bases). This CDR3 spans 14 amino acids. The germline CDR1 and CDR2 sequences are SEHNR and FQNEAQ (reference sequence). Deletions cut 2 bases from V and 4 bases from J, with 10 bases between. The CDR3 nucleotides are TGTGCCAGCAGCTTATTGGGAGGCGCAGATACGCAGTATTTT. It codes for CASSLLGGADTQYF.

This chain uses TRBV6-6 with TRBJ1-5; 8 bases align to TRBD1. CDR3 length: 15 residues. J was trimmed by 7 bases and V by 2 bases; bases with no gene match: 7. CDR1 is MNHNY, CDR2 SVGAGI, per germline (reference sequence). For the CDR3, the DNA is TGTGCCAGCAGTTACGGACAGGGTGGGTGGCAGCCCCAGCATTTT. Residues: CASSYGQGGWQPQHF.

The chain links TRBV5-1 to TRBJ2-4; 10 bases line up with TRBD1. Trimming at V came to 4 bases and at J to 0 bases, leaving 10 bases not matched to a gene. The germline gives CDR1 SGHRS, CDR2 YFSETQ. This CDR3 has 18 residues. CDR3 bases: TGCGCCAGCAGCCTCTCTTCGACAGGGGGCAGAGCCAAAAACATTCAGTACTTC. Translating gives CASSLSSTGGRAKNIQYF. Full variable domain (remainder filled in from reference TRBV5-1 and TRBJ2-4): KAGVTQTPRYLIKTRGQQVTLSCSPISGHRSVSWYQQTPGQGLQFLFEYFSETQRNKGNFPGRFSGRQFSNSRSEMNVSTLELGDSALYLCASSLSSTGGRAKNIQYFGAGTRLSVL.

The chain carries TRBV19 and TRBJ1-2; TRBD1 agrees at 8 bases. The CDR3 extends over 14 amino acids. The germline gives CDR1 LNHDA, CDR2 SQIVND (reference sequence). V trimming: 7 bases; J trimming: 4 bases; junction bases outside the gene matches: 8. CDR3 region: CASTTLDRVYGYTF. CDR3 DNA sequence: TGTGCCAGTACCACTTTGGACAGGGTCTATGGCTACACCTTC.

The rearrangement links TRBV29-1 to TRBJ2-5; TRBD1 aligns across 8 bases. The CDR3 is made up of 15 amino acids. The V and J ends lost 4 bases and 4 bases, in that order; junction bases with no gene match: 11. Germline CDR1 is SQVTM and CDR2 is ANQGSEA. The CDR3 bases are TGCAGCGTTGGGGGTCCCCAGGGGGCTGGAGAGACCCAGTACTTC. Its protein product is CSVGGPQGAGETQYF. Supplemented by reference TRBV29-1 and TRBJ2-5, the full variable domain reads SAVISQKPSRDICQRGTSLTIQCQVDSQVTMMFWYRQQPGQSLTLIATANQGSEATYESGFVIDKFPISRPNLTFSTLTVSNMSPEDSSIYLCSVGGPQGAGETQYFGPGTRLLVL.

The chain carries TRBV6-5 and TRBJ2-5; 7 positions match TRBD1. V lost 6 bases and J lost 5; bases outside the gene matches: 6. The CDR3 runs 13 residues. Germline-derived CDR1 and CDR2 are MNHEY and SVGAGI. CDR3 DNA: TGTGCCAGCAGAGGGGGCCCTAGCGAGACCCAGTACTTC. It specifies CASRGGPSETQYF.

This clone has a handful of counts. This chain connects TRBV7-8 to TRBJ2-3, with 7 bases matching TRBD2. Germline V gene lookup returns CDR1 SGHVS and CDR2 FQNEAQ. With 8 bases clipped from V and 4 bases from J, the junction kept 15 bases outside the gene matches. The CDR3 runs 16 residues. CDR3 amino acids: CASQPAGGSGPDTQYF. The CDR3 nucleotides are TGTGCCAGCCAGCCCGCAGGCGGGAGCGGCCCAGATACGCAGTATTTT.

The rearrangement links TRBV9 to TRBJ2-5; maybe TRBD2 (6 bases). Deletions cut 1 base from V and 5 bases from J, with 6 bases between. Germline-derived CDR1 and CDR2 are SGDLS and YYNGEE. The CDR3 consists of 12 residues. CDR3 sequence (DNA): TGTGCCAGCAGCGTACGGGGGGAGACCCAGTACTTC. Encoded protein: CASSVRGETQYF.

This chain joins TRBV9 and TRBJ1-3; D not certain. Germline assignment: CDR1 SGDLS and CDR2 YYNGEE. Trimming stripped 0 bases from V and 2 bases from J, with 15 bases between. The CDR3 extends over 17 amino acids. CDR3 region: CASSVEAAAQTGNTIYF. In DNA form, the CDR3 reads TGTGCCAGCAGCGTAGAGGCGGCGGCCCAGACTGGAAACACCATATATTTT.

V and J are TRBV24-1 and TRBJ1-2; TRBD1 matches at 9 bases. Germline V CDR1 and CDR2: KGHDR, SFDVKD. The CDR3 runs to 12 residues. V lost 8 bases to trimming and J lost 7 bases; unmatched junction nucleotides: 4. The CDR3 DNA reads TGTGCCACCAAGGACAGGGGTGGTGGCTACACCTTC. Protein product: CATKDRGGGYTF.

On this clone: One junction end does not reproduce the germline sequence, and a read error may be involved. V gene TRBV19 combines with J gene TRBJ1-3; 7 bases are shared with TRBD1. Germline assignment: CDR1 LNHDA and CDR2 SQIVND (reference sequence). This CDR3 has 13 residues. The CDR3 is CASSSGTAAVLCF. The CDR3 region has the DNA TGTGCCAGTAGCTCCGGGACAGCAGCGGTCCTTTGTTTT.

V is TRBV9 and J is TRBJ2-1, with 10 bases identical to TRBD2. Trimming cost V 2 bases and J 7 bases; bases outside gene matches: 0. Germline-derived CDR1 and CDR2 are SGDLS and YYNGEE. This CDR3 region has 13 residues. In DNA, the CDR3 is TGTGCCAGCAGCGTGACTAGCGGGAATGAGCAGTTCTTC. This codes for CASSVTSGNEQFF.

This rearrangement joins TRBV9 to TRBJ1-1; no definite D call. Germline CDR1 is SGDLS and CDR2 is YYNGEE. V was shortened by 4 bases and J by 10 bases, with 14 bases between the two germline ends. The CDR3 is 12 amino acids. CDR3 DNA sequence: TGTGCCAGCAGCCCCCCTGGAGGAGGAGCTTTCTTT. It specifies CASSPPGGGAFF.

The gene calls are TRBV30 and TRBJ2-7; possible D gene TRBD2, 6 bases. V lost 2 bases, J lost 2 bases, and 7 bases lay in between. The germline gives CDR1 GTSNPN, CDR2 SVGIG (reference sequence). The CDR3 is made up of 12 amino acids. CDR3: CAWSLAAYEQYF. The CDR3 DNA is TGTGCCTGGAGTTTAGCGGCCTACGAGCAGTACTTC.

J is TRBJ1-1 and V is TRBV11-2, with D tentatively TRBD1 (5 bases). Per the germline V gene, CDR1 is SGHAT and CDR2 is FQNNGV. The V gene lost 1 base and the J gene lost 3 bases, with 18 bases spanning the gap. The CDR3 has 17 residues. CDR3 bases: TGTGCCAGCAGCTTAGGTAAGGGGCGGCTCCGGGACACTGAAGCTTTCTTT. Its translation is CASSLGKGRLRDTEAFF.

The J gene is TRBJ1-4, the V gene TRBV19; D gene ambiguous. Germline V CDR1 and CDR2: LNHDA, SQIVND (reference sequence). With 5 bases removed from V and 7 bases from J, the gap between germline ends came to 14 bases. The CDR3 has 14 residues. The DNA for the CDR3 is TGTGCCAGTAGTCCGCAGACTGGGAGTGAAAAACTGTTTTTT. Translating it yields CASSPQTGSEKLFF.

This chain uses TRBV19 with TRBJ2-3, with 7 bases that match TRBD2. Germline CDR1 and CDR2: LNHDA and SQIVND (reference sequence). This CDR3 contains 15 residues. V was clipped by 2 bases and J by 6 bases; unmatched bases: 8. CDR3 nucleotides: TGTGCCAGTAGTATACAGCGGGGCCTCCTGGATACGCAGTATTTT. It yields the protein CASSIQRGLLDTQYF.

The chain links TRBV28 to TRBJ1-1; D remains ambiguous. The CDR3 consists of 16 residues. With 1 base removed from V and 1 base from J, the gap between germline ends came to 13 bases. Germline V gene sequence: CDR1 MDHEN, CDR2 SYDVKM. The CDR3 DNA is TGTGCCAGCAGTTTATTAAGGCCGGGAGGGAACACTGAAGCTTTCTTT. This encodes CASSLLRPGGNTEAFF.

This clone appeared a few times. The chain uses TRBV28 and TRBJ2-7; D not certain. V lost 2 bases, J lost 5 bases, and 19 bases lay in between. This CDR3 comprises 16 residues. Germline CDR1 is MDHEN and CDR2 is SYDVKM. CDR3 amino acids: CASSLGGSRSAHEQYF. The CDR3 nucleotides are TGTGCCAGCAGTTTAGGTGGGTCTAGGAGTGCCCACGAGCAGTACTTC.

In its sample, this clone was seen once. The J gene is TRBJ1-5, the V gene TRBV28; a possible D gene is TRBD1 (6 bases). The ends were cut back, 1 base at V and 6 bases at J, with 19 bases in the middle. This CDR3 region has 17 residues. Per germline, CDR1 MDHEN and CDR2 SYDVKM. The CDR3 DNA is TGTGCCAGCAGTTTATCCTCACATGGGGAGGGGGGTCAGCCCCAGCATTTT. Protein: CASSLSSHGEGGQPQHF.